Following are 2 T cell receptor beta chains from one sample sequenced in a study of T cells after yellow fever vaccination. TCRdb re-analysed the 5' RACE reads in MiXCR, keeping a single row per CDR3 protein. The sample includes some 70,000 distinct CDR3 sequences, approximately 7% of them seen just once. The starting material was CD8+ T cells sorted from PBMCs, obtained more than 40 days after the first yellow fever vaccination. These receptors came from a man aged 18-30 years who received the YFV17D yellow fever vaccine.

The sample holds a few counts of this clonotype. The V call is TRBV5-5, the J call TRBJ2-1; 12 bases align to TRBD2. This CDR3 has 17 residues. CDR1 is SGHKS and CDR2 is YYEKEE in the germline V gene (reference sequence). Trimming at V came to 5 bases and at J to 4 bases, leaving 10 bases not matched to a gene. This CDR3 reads CASSLTSGGILYNEQFF. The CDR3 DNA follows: TGTGCCAGCAGTTTGACTAGCGGGGGAATCCTTTACAATGAGCAGTTCTTC.

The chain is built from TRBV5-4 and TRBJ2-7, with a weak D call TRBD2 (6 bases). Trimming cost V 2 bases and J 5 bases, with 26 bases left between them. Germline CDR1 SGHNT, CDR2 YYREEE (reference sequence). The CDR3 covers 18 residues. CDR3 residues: CASSLQKGPGLLFHEQYV. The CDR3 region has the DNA TGTGCCAGCAGCTTACAGAAGGGCCCGGGACTCCTTTTCCACGAGCAGTACGTC.